This T cell receptor (beta chain) was identified during a study of identical twins. Germline V lookup: CDR1 DFQATT, CDR2 SNEGSKA (reference sequence). There are 14 residues in the CDR3. V shed 6 bases and J 4 bases; nucleotides not matched to a gene: 11. All donors were healthy Caucasians. TCRdb re-called the 5' RACE reads through MiXCR, storing one row per CDR3 protein. The sample includes 1.5 million to 2 million distinct CDR3 sequences, less than 40% of them seen just once. Overall study results and limits: Out-of-frame sharing of TCR alpha in monozygotic twins was underestimated by models.

Comment on this clonotype: What it recognizes is unknown.

The sample taken for sequencing was cord blood. The chain uses TRBV20-1 and TRBJ1-1; TRBD1 agrees at 7 bases. This receptor was taken from a newborn girl in good health. CDR3 residues: CSASRQGGGTEAFF. The CDR3, as DNA: TGCAGTGCCAGCAGACAGGGTGGCGGCACTGAAGCTTTCTTT.